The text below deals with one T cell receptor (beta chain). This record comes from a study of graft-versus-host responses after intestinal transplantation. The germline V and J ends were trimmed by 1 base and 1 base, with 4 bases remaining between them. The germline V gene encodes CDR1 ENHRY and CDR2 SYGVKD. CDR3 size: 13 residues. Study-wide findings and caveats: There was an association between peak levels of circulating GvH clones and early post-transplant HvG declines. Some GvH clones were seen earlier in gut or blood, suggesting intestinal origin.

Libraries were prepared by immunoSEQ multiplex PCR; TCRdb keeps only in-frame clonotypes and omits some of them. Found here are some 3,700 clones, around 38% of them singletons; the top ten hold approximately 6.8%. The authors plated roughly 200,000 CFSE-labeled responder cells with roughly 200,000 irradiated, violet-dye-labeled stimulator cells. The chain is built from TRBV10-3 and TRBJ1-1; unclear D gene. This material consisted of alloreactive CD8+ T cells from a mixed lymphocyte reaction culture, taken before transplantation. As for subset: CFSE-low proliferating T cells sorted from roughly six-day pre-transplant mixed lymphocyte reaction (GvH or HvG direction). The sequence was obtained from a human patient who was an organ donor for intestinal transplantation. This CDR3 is CAISEWPNTEAFF. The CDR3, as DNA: TGTGCCATCAGTGAGTGGCCGAACACTGAAGCTTTCTTT.